This T cell receptor beta chain appears in the sequencing data of a study of T cells expressing NK-cell markers. 5'RACE template switching with UMIs produced the TCR beta cDNA. TCRdb re-called the 5' RACE reads and gives one entry per CDR3 protein, without DNA. The table lists hundreds of thousands of distinct CDR3 sequences. Comment on this clonotype: The antigen remains unidentified.

The CDR3 contains 18 residues. Germline V gene sequence: CDR1 SGHVS, CDR2 FQNEAQ. Whole-study results and caveats: About 1.0-7.5% of CD8+ T cells in about six donors belonged to dominant NKG2C+ clonotypes. The CD3+CD56-NKG2C+ fraction of several donors was likewise dominated by these clonotypes.

Sample: blood T cells: a sorted CD56 or NKG2C T cell subset, CD4+ or CD8+ T cells, or bulk PBMC T cells (not recorded which). The V call is TRBV7-8, the J call TRBJ2-7; the TRBD2 assignment by TCRdb is unverifiable without DNA. The receptor's source is a man in his late teens or twenties in good health. Here the CDR3 reads CASSLARMFEGGVPEQYF.